The clone carrying this T cell receptor delta chain was seen ten or more times. The TCRdb record carries a much larger clone's protein, which differs from this DNA's translation at residue 10; a read error is the likely cause, and the protein listed here is the DNA translation. These data belong to a study of γδ T cells in repeated Plasmodium falciparum infection. TCRdb reanalyzed the multiplex PCR reads using CATT. Counted here are 45,000 to 50,000 delta-chain clones, 1.6% occurring once; the ten biggest clones make up around 8.6%. This sequence originates from a pool of human donors (malaria-infected and uninfected, not separated). The sequencing sample was made of gamma-delta T cells from blood.

For the CDR3, the DNA is TGTGCCTTTGGGGTCATTGGGTACACCGGTAAACTCATCTTT. Its translation: CAFGVIGYTGKLIF. V is TRDV3 and J is TRDJ1; the D is unclear. Since TCRdb gives no J gene, matching the DNA to germline was used here to assign it. This CDR3 is 14 amino acids long. Germline CDR1 TVYSNPD, CDR2 GDNSRS (reference sequence). The whole variable domain, remainder taken from reference TRDV3 and TRDJ1, is CDKVTQSSPDQTVASGSEVVLLCTYDTVYSNPDLFWYRIRPDYSFQFVFYGDNSRSEGADFTQGRFSVKHILTQKAFHLVISPVRTEDSATYYCAFGVIGYTGKLIFGKGTRVTVEP.